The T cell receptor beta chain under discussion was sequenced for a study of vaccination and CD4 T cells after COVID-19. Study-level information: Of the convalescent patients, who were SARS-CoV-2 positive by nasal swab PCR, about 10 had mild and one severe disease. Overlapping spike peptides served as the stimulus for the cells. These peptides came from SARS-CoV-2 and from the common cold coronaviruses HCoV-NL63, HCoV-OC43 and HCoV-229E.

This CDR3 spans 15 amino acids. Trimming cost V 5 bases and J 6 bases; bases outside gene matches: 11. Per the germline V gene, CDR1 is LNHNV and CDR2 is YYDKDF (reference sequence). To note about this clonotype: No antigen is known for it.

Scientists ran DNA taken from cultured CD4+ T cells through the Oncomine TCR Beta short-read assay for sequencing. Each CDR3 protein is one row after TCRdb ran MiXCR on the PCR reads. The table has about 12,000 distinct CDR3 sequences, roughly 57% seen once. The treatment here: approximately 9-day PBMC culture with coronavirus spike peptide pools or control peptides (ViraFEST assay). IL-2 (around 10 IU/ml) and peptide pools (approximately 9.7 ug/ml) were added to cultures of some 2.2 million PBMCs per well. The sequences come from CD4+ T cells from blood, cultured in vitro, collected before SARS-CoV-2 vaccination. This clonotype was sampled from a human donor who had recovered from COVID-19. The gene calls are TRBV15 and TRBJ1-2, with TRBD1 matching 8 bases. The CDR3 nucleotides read TGTGCCACCAGCCGAGGACAGGGCCTGGGTGATGGCTACACCTTC. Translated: CATSRGQGLGDGYTF. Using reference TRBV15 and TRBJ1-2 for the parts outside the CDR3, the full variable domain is DAMVIQNPRYQVTQFGKPVTLSCSQTLNHNVMYWYQQKSSQAPKLLFHYYDKDFNNEADTPDNFQSRRPNTSFCFLDIRSPGLGDTAMYLCATSRGQGLGDGYTFGSGTRLTVV.